This entry concerns a single TCR beta chain. The target antigen is unknown. Roughly 0.5 to 1 ug RNA was reverse transcribed with random hexamers. The method of amplification for TCR beta CDR3 was immunoSEQ multiplex PCR, covering 54 Vbeta and 13 Jbeta. One entry per CDR3 protein results from TCRdb running MiXCR on the immunoSEQ multiplex PCR reads. The table includes about 69,000 distinct CDR3 sequences, approximately 95% detected once. Healthy donors served as age- and sex-matched controls. The TEMRA cells underwent FACS enrichment, while the CD8+ and CD4+ T cells underwent negative isolation. Looked up from germline, CDR1 is MNHEY and CDR2 is SMNVEV (reference sequence). This CDR3 region has 11 residues. Trimming removed 4 bases from V and 1 base from J, with 1 base in between. This sample is drawn from a study of CD8 T cells in Susac syndrome. Study-wide results and caveats: The TCR sequencing and HLA analysis in the study involved a relatively small number of individuals, as the study acknowledged.

The J gene is TRBJ1-1, the V gene TRBV27; no definite D call. Sequencing used CD8+ T cells from PBMCs. This receptor was identified in a human donor in good health. The CDR3 spells CASSSNTEAFF. As DNA, the CDR3 is TGTGCCAGCAGTTCGAACACTGAAGCTTTCTTT.